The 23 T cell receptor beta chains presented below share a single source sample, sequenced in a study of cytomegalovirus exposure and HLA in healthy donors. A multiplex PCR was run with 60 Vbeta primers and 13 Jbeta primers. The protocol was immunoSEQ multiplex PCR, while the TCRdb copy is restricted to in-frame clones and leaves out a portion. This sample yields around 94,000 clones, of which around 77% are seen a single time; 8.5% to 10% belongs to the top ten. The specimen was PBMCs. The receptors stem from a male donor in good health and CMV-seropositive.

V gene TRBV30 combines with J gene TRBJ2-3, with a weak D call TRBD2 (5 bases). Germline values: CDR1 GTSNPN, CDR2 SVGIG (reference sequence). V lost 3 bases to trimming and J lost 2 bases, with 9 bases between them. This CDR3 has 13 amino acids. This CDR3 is CAWSPGITDTQYF. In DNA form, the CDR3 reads TGTGCCTGGAGCCCGGGAATCACAGATACGCAGTATTTT.

The CDR3 sequence is CASSDLPDAGSEAFF. CDR3 nucleotides: TGTGCCAGCAGTGACCTGCCGGACGCGGGTTCTGAAGCTTTCTTT. The chain has TRBV6-1 and TRBJ1-1; D remains unclear. Germline values: CDR1 MNHNS, CDR2 SASEGT. V was trimmed by 3 bases and J by 6 bases, leaving 17 bases between them. CDR3 length: 15 residues.

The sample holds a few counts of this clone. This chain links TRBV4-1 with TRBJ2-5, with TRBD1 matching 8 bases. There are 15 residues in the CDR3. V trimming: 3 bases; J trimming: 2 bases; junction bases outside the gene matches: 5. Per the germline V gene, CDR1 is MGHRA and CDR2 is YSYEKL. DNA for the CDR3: TGCGCCAGCAGCCACGGCAGGGGGCAGCAAGAGACCCAGTACTTC. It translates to CASSHGRGQQETQYF.

In DNA, the CDR3 is TGTGCCAGCTCTCGAGGGACAGGGGGGAGCCAGCCCCAGCATTTT. Translated: CASSRGTGGSQPQHF. This sequence joins TRBV18 and TRBJ1-5; TRBD1 aligns across 11 bases. Germline loops: CDR1 KGHSH, CDR2 LQKENI. The CDR3 is made up of 15 amino acids. V shed 6 bases and J 7 bases; nucleotides not matched to a gene: 8.

The CDR3 nucleotides read TGCGCCAGCAGCTTGACAGGGGGCCTAGGGGATGAAAAACTGTTTTTT. Residues: CASSLTGGLGDEKLFF. The V gene is TRBV5-1, the J gene TRBJ1-4; 9 positions match TRBD1. V dropped 1 base and J dropped 6; count of bases not matched to a gene: 7. CDR3 size: 16 residues. Germline V lookup: CDR1 SGHRS, CDR2 YFSETQ.

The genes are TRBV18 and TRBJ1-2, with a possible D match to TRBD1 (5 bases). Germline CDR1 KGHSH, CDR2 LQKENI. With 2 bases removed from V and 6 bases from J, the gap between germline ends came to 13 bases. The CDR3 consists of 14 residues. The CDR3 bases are TGTGCCAGCTCACCAAGGGGAATAGAAGATGGCTACACCTTC. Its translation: CASSPRGIEDGYTF.

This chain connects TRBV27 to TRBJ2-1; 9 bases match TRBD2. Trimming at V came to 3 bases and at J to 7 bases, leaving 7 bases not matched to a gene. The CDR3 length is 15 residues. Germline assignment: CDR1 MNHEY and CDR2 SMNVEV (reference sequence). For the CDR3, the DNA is TGTGCCAGCAGTTTGTGGGGACTAGCCCTTAATGAGCAGTTCTTC. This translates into CASSLWGLALNEQFF.

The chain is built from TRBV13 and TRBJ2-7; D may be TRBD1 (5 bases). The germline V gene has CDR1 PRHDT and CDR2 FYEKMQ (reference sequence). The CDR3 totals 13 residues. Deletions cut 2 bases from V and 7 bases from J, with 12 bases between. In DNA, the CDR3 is TGTGCCAGCAGCTTAAGGGGCGGACCGGAGCAGTACTTC. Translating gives CASSLRGGPEQYF.

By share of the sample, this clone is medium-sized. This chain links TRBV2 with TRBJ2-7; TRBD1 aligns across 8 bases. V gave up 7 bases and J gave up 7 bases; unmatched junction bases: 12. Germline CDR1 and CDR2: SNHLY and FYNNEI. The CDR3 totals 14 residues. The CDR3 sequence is CASTAGQGVGEQYF. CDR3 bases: TGTGCCAGCACGGCCGGACAGGGTGTAGGTGAGCAGTACTTC.

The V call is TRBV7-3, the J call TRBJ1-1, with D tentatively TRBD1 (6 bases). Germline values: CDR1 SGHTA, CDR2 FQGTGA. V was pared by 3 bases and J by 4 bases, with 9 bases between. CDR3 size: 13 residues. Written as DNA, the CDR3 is TGTGCCAGCAGCTTTTCACAGGGCACTGAAGCTTTCTTT. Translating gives CASSFSQGTEAFF.

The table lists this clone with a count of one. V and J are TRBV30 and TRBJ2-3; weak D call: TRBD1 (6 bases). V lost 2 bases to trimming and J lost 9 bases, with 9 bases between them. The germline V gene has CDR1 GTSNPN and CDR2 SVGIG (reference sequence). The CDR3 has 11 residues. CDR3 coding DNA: TGTGCCTGGAGTCCGGACAGCACGCAGTATTTT. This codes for CAWSPDSTQYF.

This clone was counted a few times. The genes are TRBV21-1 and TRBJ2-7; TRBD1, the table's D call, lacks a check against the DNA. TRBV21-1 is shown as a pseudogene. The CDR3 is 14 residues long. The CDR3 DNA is TGTGCCAGCAGCAACCGGGACAGGGGAGGCGAGCAGTACTTC. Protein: CASSNRDRGGEQYF.

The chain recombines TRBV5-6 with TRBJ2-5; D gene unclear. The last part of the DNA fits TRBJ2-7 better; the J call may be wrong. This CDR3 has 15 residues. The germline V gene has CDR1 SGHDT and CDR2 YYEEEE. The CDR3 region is CASSLAPASRYEQYF. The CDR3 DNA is TGTGCCAGCAGCTTGGCGCCTGCGTCTCGCTACGAGCAGTACTTC.

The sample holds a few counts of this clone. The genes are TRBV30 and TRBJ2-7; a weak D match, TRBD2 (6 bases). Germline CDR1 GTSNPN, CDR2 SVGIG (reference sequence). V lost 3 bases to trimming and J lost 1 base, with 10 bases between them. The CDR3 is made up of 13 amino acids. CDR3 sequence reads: CAWRREGSYEQYF. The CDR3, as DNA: TGTGCCTGGAGGCGGGAAGGATCCTACGAGCAGTACTTC.

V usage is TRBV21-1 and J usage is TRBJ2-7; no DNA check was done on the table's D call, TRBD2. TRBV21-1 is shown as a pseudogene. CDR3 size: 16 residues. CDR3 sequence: CASSKGTSGSSYEQYF. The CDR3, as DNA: TGTGCCAGCAGCAAAGGGACTAGCGGGAGCTCCTACGAGCAGTACTTC.

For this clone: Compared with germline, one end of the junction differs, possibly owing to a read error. The CDR3 coding sequence is TGTTCCAGCAGCTTAAGCTTCAGGGGGGAAGAGACCCAGTACTTC. This translates into CSSSLSFRGEETQYF. This chain joins TRBV7-9 and TRBJ2-5, with D maybe TRBD1 (7 bases). Germline loops: CDR1 SEHNR, CDR2 FQNEAQ (reference sequence). The CDR3 is made up of 15 amino acids.

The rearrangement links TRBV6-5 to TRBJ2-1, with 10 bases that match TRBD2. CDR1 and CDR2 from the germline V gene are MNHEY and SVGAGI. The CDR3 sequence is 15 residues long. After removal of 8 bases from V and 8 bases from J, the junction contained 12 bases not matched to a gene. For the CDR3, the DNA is TGTGCCAGCCCCCCCGGGGCTAGCGGGAGCTATGAGCAGTTCTTC. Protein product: CASPPGASGSYEQFF.

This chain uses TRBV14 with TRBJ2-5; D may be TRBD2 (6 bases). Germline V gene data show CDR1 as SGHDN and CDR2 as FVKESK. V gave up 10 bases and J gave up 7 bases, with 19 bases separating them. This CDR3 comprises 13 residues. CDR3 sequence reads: CATSPGLLGTQYF. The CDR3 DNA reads TGTGCCACCTCTCCGGGACTTCTCGGGACCCAGTACTTC.

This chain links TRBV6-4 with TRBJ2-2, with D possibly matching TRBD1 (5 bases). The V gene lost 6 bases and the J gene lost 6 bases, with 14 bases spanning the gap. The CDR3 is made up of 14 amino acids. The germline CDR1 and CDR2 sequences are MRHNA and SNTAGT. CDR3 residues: CASRINRPPGELFF. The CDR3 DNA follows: TGTGCCAGCAGGATAAACAGGCCCCCCGGGGAGCTGTTTTTT.

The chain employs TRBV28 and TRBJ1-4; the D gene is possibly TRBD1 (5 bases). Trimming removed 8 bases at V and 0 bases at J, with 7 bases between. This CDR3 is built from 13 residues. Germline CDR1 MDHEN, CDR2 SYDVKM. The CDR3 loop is CASGGTTNEKLFF. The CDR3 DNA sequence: TGTGCCAGCGGGGGGACAACTAATGAAAAACTGTTTTTT.

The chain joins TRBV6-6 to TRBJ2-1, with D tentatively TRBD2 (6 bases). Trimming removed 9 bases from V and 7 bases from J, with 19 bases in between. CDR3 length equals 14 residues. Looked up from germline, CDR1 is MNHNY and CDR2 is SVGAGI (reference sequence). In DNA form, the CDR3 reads TGTGCCAGTCTGTTCGATTTAGGGAGGAATGAGCAGTTCTTC. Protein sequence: CASLFDLGRNEQFF.

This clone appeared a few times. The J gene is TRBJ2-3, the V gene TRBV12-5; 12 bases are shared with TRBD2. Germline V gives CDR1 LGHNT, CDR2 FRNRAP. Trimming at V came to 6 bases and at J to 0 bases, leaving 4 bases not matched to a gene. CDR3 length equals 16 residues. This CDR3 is CASGFGLAGSTDTQYF. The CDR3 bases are TGTGCTAGTGGCTTCGGACTAGCGGGGAGCACAGATACGCAGTATTTT. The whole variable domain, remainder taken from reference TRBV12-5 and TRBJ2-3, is DARVTQTPRHKVTEMGQEVTMRCQPILGHNTVFWYRQTMMQGLELLAYFRNRAPLDDSGMPKDRFSAEMPDATLATLKIQPSEPRDSAVYFCASGFGLAGSTDTQYFGPGTRLTVL.

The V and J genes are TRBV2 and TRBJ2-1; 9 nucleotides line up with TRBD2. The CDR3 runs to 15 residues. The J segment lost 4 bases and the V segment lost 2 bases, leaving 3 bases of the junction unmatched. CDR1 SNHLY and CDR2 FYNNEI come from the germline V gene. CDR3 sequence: CASSERGRVYNEQFF. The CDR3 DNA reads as TGTGCCAGCAGTGAACGCGGGAGGGTTTACAATGAGCAGTTCTTC.